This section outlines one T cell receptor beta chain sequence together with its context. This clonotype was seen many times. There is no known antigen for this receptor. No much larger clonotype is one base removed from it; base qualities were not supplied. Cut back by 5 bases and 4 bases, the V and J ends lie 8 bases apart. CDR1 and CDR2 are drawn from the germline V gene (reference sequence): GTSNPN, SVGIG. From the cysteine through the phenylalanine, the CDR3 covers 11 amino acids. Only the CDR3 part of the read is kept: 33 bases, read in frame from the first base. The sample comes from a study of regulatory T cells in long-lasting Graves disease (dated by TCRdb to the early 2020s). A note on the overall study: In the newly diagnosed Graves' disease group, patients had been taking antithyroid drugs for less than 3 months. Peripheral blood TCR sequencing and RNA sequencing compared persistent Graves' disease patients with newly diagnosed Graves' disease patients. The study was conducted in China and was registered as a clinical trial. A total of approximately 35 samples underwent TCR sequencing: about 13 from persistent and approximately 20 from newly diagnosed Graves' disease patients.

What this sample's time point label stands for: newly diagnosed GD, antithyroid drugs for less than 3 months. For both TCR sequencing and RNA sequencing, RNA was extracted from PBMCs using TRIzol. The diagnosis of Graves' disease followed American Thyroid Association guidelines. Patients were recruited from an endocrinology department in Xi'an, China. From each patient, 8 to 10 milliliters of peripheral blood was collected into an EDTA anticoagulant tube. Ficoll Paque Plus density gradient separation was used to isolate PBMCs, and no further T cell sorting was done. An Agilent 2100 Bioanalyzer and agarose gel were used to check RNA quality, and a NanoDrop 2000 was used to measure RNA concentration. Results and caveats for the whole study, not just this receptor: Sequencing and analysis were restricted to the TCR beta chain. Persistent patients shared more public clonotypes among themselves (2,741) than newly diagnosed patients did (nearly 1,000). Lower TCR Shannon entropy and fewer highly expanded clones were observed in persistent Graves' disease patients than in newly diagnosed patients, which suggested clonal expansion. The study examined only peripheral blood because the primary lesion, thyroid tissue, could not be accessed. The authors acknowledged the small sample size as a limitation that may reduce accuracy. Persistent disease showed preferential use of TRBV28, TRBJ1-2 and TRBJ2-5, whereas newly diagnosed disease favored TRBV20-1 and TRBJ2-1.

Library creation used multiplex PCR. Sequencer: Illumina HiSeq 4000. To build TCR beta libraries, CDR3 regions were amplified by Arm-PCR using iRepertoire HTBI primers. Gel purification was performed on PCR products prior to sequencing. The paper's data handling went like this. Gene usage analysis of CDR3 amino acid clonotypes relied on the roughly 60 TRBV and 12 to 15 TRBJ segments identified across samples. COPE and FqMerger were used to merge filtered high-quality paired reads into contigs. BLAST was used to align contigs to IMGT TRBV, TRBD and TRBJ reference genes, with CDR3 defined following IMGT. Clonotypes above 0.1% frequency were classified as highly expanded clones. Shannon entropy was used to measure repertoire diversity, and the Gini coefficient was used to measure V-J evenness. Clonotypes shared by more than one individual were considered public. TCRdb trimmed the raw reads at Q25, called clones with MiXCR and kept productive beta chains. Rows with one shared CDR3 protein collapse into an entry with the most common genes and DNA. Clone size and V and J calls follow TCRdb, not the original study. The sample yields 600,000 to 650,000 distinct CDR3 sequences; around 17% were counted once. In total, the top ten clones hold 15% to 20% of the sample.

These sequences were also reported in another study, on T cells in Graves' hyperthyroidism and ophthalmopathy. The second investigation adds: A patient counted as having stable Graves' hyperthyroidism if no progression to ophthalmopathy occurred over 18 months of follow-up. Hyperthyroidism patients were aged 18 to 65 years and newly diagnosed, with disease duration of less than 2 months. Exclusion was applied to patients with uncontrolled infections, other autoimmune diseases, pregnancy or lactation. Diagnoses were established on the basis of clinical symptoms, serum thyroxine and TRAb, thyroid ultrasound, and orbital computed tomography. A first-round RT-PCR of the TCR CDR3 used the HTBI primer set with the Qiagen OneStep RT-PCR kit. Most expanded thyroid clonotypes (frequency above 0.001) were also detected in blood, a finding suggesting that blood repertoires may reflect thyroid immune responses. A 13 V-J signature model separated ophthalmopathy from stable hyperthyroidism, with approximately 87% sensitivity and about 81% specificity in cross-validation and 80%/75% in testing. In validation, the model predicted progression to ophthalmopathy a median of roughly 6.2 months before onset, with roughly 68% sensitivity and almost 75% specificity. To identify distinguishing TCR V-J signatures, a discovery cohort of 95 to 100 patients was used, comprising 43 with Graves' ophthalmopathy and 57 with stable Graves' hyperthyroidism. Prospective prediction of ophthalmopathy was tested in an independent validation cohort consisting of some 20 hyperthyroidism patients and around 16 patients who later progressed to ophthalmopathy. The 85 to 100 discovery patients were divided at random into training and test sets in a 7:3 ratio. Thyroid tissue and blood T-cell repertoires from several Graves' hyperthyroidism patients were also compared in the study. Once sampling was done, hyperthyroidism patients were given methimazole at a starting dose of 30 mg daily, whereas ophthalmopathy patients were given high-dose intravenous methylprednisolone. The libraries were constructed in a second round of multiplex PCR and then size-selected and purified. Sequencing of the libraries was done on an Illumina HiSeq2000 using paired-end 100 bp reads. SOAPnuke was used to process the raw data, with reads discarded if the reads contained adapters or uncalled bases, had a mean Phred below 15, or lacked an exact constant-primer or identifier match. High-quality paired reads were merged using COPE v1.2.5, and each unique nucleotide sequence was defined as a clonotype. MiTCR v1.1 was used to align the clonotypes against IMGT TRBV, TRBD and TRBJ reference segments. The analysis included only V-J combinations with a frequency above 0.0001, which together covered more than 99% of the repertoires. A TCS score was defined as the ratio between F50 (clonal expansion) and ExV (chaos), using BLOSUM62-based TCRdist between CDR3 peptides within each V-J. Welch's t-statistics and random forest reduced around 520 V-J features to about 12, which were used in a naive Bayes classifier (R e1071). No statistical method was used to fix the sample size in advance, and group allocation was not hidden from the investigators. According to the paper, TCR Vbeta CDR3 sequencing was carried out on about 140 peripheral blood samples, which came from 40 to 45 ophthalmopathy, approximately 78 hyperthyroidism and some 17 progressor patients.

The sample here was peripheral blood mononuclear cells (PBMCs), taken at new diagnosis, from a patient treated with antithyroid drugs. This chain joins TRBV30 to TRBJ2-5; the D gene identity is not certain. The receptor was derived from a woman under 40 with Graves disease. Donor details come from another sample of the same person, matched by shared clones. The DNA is TGTGCCTGGGTGGGCCTAGAGACCCAGTACTTC. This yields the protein CAWVGLETQYF.